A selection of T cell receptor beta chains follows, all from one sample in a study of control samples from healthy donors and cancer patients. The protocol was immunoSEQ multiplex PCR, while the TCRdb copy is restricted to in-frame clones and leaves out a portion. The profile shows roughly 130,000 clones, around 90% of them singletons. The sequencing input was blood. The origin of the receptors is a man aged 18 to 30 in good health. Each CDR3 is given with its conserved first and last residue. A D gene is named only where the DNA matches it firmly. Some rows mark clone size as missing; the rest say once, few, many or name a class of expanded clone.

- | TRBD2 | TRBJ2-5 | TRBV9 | CASSVGNSGVETQYF | TGTGCCAGCAGCGTAGGTAATAGCGGGGTAGAGACCCAGTACTTC
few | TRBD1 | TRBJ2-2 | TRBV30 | CAWSGQGVDTGELFF | TGTGCCTGGAGTGGACAGGGCGTGGACACCGGGGAGCTGTTTTTT
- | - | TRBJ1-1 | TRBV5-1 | CASSSGMNTEAFF | TGCGCCAGCAGCTCGGGGATGAACACTGAAGCTTTCTTT
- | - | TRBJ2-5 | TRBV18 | CASSPGGQETQYF | TGTGCCAGCTCACCGGGCGGTCAAGAGACCCAGTACTTC
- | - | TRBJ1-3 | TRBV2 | CASSIKAYSGNTIYF | TGTGCCAGCAGTATTAAGGCATACTCTGGAAACACCATATATTTT
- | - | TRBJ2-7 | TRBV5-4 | CASSLGSGVGVYEQYF | TGTGCCAGCAGCTTGGGGTCCGGGGTAGGCGTCTACGAGCAGTACTTC
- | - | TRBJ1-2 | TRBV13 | CASSLGQGTYGYTF | TGTGCCAGCAGCTTAGGTCAGGGGACCTATGGCTACACCTTC
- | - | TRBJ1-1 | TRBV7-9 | CASSQDRLEAFF | TGTGCCAGCAGCCAGGACAGACTTGAAGCTTTCTTT
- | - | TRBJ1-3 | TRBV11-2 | CASSAWRGTGNTIYF | TGTGCCAGCAGCGCTTGGCGGGGTACGGGAAACACCATATATTTT
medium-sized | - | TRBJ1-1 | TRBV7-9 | CASSPEGLNTEAFF | TGTGCCAGCAGCCCTGAAGGCCTGAACACTGAAGCTTTCTTT
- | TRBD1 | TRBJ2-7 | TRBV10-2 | CASSRDRGTYEQYF | TGCGCCAGCAGCAGGGACAGGGGAACCTACGAGCAGTACTTC
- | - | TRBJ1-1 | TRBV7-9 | CASISDSGGPPGTEAFF | TGTGCCAGCATCTCCGATAGTGGGGGACCCCCAGGAACTGAAGCTTTCTTT
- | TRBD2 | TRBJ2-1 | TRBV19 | CASSTRLAGGPHNEQFF | TGTGCCAGTAGTACCCGACTAGCGGGGGGTCCCCACAATGAGCAGTTCTTC
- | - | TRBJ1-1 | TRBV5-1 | CASSLLQGFMNTEAFF | TGCGCCAGCAGCTTGCTTCAGGGGTTTATGAACACTGAAGCTTTCTTT
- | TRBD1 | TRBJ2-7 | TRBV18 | CASSPGQASSYEQYF | TGTGCCAGCTCACCAGGACAGGCTAGCTCCTACGAGCAGTACTTC
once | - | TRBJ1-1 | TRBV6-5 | CASSSPAFTEAFF | TGTGCCAGCAGTTCACCAGCCTTCACTGAAGCTTTCTTT
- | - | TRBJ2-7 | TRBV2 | CASSQRDRYEQYF | TGTGCCAGCAGCCAAAGGGACCGATACGAGCAGTACTTC
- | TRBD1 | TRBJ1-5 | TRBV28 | CASSFRAGGYQPQHF | TGTGCCAGCAGTTTTAGGGCAGGGGGTTATCAGCCCCAGCATTTT
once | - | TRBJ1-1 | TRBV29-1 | CSVPSSGAGGAFF | TGCAGCGTTCCAAGCTCAGGGGCCGGAGGAGCTTTCTTT
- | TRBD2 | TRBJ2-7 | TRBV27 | CASSHPTSGGPLEQYF | TGTGCCAGCAGTCATCCTACTAGCGGGGGCCCCTTAGAGCAGTACTTC
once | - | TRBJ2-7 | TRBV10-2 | CASSESSGLYEQYF | TGCGCCAGCAGTGAGTCGAGCGGATTATACGAGCAGTACTTC
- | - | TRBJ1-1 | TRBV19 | CASSINRYTEAFF | TGTGCCAGTAGTATAAACCGGTACACTGAAGCTTTCTTT
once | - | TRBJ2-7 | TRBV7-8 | CASSLVTPSYEQYF | TGTGCCAGCAGCTTAGTAACGCCTTCATACGAGCAGTACTTC
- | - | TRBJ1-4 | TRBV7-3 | CASSSTGRANEKLFF | TGTGCCAGCAGCTCTACAGGGAGGGCTAATGAAAAACTGTTTTTT
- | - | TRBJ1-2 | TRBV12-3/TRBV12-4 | CASSSGGRGYTF | TGTGCCAGCAGTTCCGGAGGGCGAGGCTACACCTTC
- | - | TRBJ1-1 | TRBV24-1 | CATSLVGTEAFF | TGTGCCACCAGTCTCGTGGGAACTGAAGCTTTCTTT
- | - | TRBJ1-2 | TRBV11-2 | CASSLVGVSGYTF | TGTGCCAGCAGCTTAGTAGGCGTAAGTGGCTACACCTTC
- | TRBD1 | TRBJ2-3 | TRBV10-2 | CASSSGTGGTDTQYF | TGCGCCAGCAGTTCCGGGACAGGGGGCACAGATACGCAGTATTTT
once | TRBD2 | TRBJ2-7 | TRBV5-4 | CASSLLAGGIYEQYF | TGTGCCAGCAGCCTACTAGCGGGGGGTATTTACGAGCAGTACTTC
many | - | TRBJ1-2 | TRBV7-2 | CASSLTRESGYTF | TGTGCCAGCAGCTTGACCAGGGAGAGTGGCTACACCTTC
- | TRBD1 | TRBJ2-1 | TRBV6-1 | CASSGGGTGSYNEQFF | TGTGCCAGCAGTGGAGGTGGGACAGGCTCCTACAATGAGCAGTTCTTC
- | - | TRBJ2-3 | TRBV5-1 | CASSLVTKSDTQYF | TGCGCCAGCAGCTTGGTCACTAAATCAGATACGCAGTATTTT
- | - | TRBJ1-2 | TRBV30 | CAWSPGDYGYTF | TGTGCCTGGAGTCCAGGGGACTATGGCTACACCTTC